The entry that follows covers one T cell receptor beta chain sequence. Its antigen remains unidentified. PCR or immunohistochemistry showed mismatch repair deficiency in every enrolled patient. TCRs were sequenced from three patients responding to pembrolizumab. The sample is drawn from a study of PD-1 blockade in mismatch repair-deficient tumors. Study-wide results and limits: After pembrolizumab, tumor-resident clones rose rapidly, then generally contracted before radiologic responses.

Germline values: CDR1 MNHNS, CDR2 SASEGT. The CDR3 totals 11 residues. Trimming shortened V by 5 bases and J by 8 bases, and 9 bases separated the two germline ends. The protocol was immunoSEQ multiplex PCR, while the TCRdb copy is restricted to in-frame clones and leaves out a portion. This table holds approximately 110,000 clones, over 65% found once. The specimen comprised peripheral blood, sampled about 60 weeks after starting pembrolizumab. The chain is built from TRBV6-1 and TRBJ1-2, with D unclear. The sequence derives from an adult with mismatch repair-deficient cancer. Written as DNA, the CDR3 is TGTGCCAGCAGTTCCCCCGGCGGCTACACCTTC. This sequence encodes CASSSPGGYTF.